This passage covers 21 T cell receptor beta chains from one sample sequenced in a study of lymphopenia after photon versus proton radiotherapy. Assay used: immunoSEQ multiplex PCR; TCRdb lists only in-frame clones, some missing. Of approximately 58,000 clones in the sample, around four fifths were seen once. The specimen was peripheral blood, collected from a patient treated with photon-based radiotherapy. Receptor source: a man aged 45-65 years with gastric cancer.

The chain uses TRBV7-9 and TRBJ1-1; D might be TRBD1 (5 bases). Germline assignment: CDR1 SEHNR and CDR2 FQNEAQ (reference sequence). The CDR3 consists of 15 residues. V was trimmed by 5 bases and J by 1 base, leaving 14 bases between them. This CDR3 reads CASSPGARRNTEAFF. In DNA, the CDR3 is TGTGCCAGCAGCCCCGGGGCAAGACGGAACACTGAAGCTTTCTTT.

This clone was seen only a few times. V gene TRBV19 combines with J gene TRBJ1-5; perhaps TRBD1 as D (5 bases). V shed 7 bases and J shed 7 bases, with 11 bases lying between them. From germline, CDR1 is LNHDA and CDR2 SQIVND (reference sequence). This CDR3 contains 12 residues. The DNA for the CDR3 is TGTGCCAGTACAAATGGGGGACAGCCCCAGCATTTT. It is translated as CASTNGGQPQHF.

The table lists this clone with a few counts. The gene calls are TRBV2 and TRBJ2-7; 10 nucleotides agree with TRBD2. CDR1 is SNHLY and CDR2 is FYNNEI in the germline V gene. The CDR3 totals 13 residues. V was pared by 6 bases and J by 2 bases, with 1 base of the junction left unmatched. The CDR3 region has the DNA TGTGCCAGCAGACTAGCGGGAACCTACGAGCAGTACTTC. Its protein is CASRLAGTYEQYF.

The V gene is TRBV5-1, the J gene TRBJ2-1, with D maybe TRBD2 (6 bases). V lost 3 bases, J lost 3 bases, and 16 bases lay in between. The CDR3 sequence is 16 residues long. The germline CDR1 and CDR2 sequences are SGHRS and YFSETQ. The chain's CDR3 is CASSSSRAEGYNEQFF. Here the CDR3 DNA reads TGCGCCAGCAGCTCATCCCGGGCGGAGGGCTACAATGAGCAGTTCTTC.

CDR3 sequence reads: CSVGDRGHYEQYF. As DNA, the CDR3 is TGCAGCGTTGGGGACAGGGGGCACTACGAGCAGTACTTC. The J gene is TRBJ2-7, the V gene TRBV29-1; 12 bases are a match to TRBD1. This CDR3 has 13 amino acids. CDR1 and CDR2 (germline): SQVTM, ANQGSEA. V shed 4 bases and J 3 bases; nucleotides not matched to a gene: 1.

V is TRBV27 and J is TRBJ2-6, with D unclear. V was clipped by 7 bases and J by 0 bases, with 7 bases between them. This CDR3 is built from 14 residues. Germline CDR1 MNHEY, CDR2 SMNVEV (reference sequence). The CDR3 DNA follows: TGTGCCAGCAAAAGGTACTCTGGGGCCAACGTCCTGACTTTC. It specifies CASKRYSGANVLTF.

This clone was picked up one time. This chain links TRBV5-5 with TRBJ2-1; 7 positions match TRBD2. The CDR3 extends over 15 amino acids. CDR1 SGHKS and CDR2 YYEKEE come from the germline V gene (reference sequence). Losses at the gene ends were 4 bases for V and 6 bases for J; bases not matched to a gene: 10. CDR3 residues: CASSPALAAPNEQFF. CDR3 in DNA: TGTGCCAGCAGCCCGGCGCTAGCGGCACCCAATGAGCAGTTCTTC.

This chain joins TRBV6-6 and TRBJ1-5; D perhaps matches TRBD1 (5 bases). Germline assignment: CDR1 MNHNY and CDR2 SVGAGI (reference sequence). Between the trimmed V and J ends, which lost 6 bases and 0 bases, there was a span of 15 bases. The CDR3 has 16 amino acids. CDR3 loop: CASRLGGVYSNQPQHF. DNA for the CDR3: TGTGCCAGCAGGTTGGGGGGGGTTTATAGCAATCAGCCCCAGCATTTT.

The CDR3 spells CASSQGASGPYEQYF. DNA for the CDR3: TGTGCCAGCAGCCAAGGGGCTAGCGGTCCCTACGAGCAGTACTTC. This chain joins TRBV4-2 and TRBJ2-5, with 7 bases fitting TRBD2. The J call may not be correct, given that the DNA end is closer to TRBJ2-7. The CDR3 consists of 15 residues. The germline V gene encodes CDR1 LGHNA and CDR2 YNFKEQ.

The chain recombines TRBV6-5 with TRBJ1-2, with a weak D call TRBD1 (6 bases). Trimming took 7 bases from V and 7 from J, leaving 16 bases between them. This CDR3 has 13 amino acids. CDR1 and CDR2 (germline): MNHEY, SVGAGI. CDR3 in amino acids: CASIKEGVGGYTF. The CDR3 DNA reads TGTGCCAGCATTAAGGAGGGGGTAGGTGGCTACACCTTC.

The chain has TRBV6-5 and TRBJ1-2, with 7 bases matching TRBD1. In germline, CDR1 is MNHEY, CDR2 SVGAGI. The length of the CDR3 is 14 residues. V trimming: 6 bases; J trimming: 5 bases; junction bases outside the gene matches: 9. For the CDR3, the DNA is TGTGCCAGCAGGATTACAGGGGCCCCTTATGGCTACACCTTC. It specifies CASRITGAPYGYTF.

V usage is TRBV7-2 and J usage is TRBJ2-7, with 7 bases that match TRBD1. CDR1 and CDR2 from the germline V gene are SGHTA and FQGNSA. V gave up 5 bases and J gave up 6 bases; unmatched junction bases: 4. CDR3 length: 12 residues. The CDR3 nucleotides are TGTGCCAGCAGCCTACAGGGGAGCGAGCAGTACTTC. As protein: CASSLQGSEQYF.

This rearrangement joins TRBV12-5 to TRBJ2-2; D call uncertain. The germline CDR1 and CDR2 sequences are LGHNT and FRNRAP. The CDR3 length is 16 residues. The V end lost 0 bases, the J end lost 6 bases, and 14 bases lay between the germline ends. CDR3 DNA sequence: TGTGCTAGTGGTTTGGTAGTGGGGTACCCGGCCGGGGAGCTGTTTTTT. This gives the protein CASGLVVGYPAGELFF.

The chain couples TRBV27 to TRBJ2-3; 14 bases are shared with TRBD2. Germline V lookup: CDR1 MNHEY, CDR2 SMNVEV (reference sequence). V was pared by 5 bases and J by 6 bases, with 10 bases of the junction left unmatched. The CDR3 totals 17 residues. The CDR3 DNA is TGTGCCAGCAGTCCTATAGGGACTAGCGGGAGTTGGGATACGCAGTATTTT. Translated: CASSPIGTSGSWDTQYF.

The gene calls are TRBV5-4 and TRBJ2-1; TRBD2 agrees at 9 bases. Germline V gene data show CDR1 as SGHNT and CDR2 as YYREEE (reference sequence). The V and J ends lost 4 bases and 7 bases, in that order; junction bases with no gene match: 3. The CDR3 sequence is 13 residues long. This CDR3 is CASSVAGANEQFF. The CDR3 DNA reads as TGTGCCAGCAGCGTAGCGGGGGCTAATGAGCAGTTCTTC.

The gene calls are TRBV18 and TRBJ2-4; D unresolved. Per the germline V gene, CDR1 is KGHSH and CDR2 is LQKENI. The CDR3 is 16 amino acids. The ends were cut back, 3 bases at V and 0 bases at J, with 12 bases in the middle. Written as DNA, the CDR3 is TGTGCCAGCTCACCCTCCGACGGAGTAGCCAAAAACATTCAGTACTTC. Its translation is CASSPSDGVAKNIQYF.

V gene TRBV12-5 combines with J gene TRBJ2-2; no reliable D call. The CDR3 is made up of 12 amino acids. Germline CDR1 reads LGHNT; CDR2 reads FRNRAP. Trimming cost V 3 bases and J 6 bases, with 5 bases left between them. CDR3 residues: CASGLSAGELFF. The CDR3 bases are TGTGCTAGTGGTTTATCGGCCGGGGAGCTGTTTTTT.

The chain couples TRBV18 to TRBJ1-5; D not certain. The V end lost 3 bases, the J end lost 0 bases, and 6 bases lay between the germline ends. The CDR3 covers 14 residues. From germline, CDR1 is KGHSH and CDR2 LQKENI. CDR3 nucleotide sequence: TGTGCCAGCTCACCGTCCTATAGCAATCAGCCCCAGCATTTT. Its translation is CASSPSYSNQPQHF. The full variable domain, with the rest looked up from reference TRBV18 and TRBJ1-5, is NAGVMQNPRHLVRRRGQEARLRCSPMKGHSHVYWYRQLPEEGLKFMVYLQKENIIDESGMPKERFSAEFPKEGPSILRIQQVVRGDSAAYFCASSPSYSNQPQHFGDGTRLSIL.

This chain uses TRBV7-2 with TRBJ1-3; possible D gene TRBD1, 6 bases. Germline V gene data show CDR1 as SGHTA and CDR2 as FQGNSA. Trimming removed 5 bases at V and 2 bases at J, with 10 bases between. The CDR3 is 14 amino acids. The CDR3 spells CASSPGATGNTIYF. The CDR3 coding sequence is TGTGCCAGCAGCCCGGGGGCTACTGGAAACACCATATATTTT.

The chain has TRBV19 and TRBJ2-7, with 8 bases fitting TRBD2. The junction had 6 bases not matched to a gene; V was cut back by 7 bases and J by 4 bases. There are 13 residues in the CDR3. Per the germline V gene, CDR1 is LNHDA and CDR2 is SQIVND (reference sequence). This chain's CDR3 is CASKTGGSYEQYF. Here the CDR3 DNA reads TGTGCCAGTAAGACGGGAGGGTCATACGAGCAGTACTTC.

The V gene is TRBV7-2, the J gene TRBJ2-7, with 11 bases matching TRBD1. The CDR3 consists of 18 residues. J gave up 0 bases and V 6 bases, and 13 bases lay outside the gene matches. The germline gives CDR1 SGHTA, CDR2 FQGNSA. The DNA of the CDR3 is TGTGCCAGCAGTTCCTTGGACAGGGGGCGTACCTCCTCCTACGAGCAGTACTTC. Translating it yields CASSSLDRGRTSSYEQYF.